The 6 T cell receptor beta chains reported below all come from one sample, sequenced in a study of T cell repertoires in cytomegalovirus infection. Their antigens remain unidentified. One entry per CDR3 protein, called by TCRdb with MiXCR from the reads. Here the sample spans approximately 220,000 distinct CDR3 sequences, around 35% being singletons. Source: CD8+ T cells from cultured PBMCs, taken from culture after CMV antigen stimulation. The receptors stem from a human donor in good health (CMV status not recorded). Some clones in this sample may be carry-over from other donors' samples.

This chain joins TRBV20-1 and TRBJ2-1, with D possibly TRBD2 on 5 matching bases. The end of the DNA fits TRBJ2-7 better, so the J call may be wrong. This CDR3 comprises 16 residues. Germline V gene lookup returns CDR1 DFQATT and CDR2 SNEGSKA (reference sequence). The DNA of the CDR3 is TGCAGTGCTAGACGGTCCCAGCGGCCCCATTACAATGAGCAGTACTTC. Protein sequence: CSARRSQRPHYNEQYF.

This clonotype was observed a single time. The chain has TRBV5-6 and TRBJ2-7, with TRBD2 matching 8 bases. Germline CDR1 is SGHDT and CDR2 is YYEEEE. This CDR3 has 14 residues. With 6 bases clipped from V and 4 bases from J, the junction kept 9 bases outside the gene matches. The CDR3, as DNA: TGTGCCAGCACCCCGGGGACTAGTTATTACGAGCAGTACTTC. Amino acids: CASTPGTSYYEQYF.

This clonotype was observed a few times. The chain has TRBV7-3 and TRBJ2-1; tentatively, D is TRBD2 (5 bases). Per the germline V gene, CDR1 is SGHTA and CDR2 is FQGTGA. CDR3 length: 13 amino acids. Trimming removed 0 bases at V and 7 bases at J, with 7 bases between. The CDR3 bases are TGTGCCAGCAGCTTAACGGGGAGTAATGAGCAGTTCTTC. Its protein product is CASSLTGSNEQFF.

V is TRBV6-6 and J is TRBJ2-4; possibly TRBD1 for D (5 bases). V lost 2 bases and J lost 6, with 5 bases in between. The CDR3 covers 12 residues. The germline CDR1 and CDR2 sequences are MNHNY and SVGAGI (reference sequence). As DNA, the CDR3 is TGTGCCAGCAGTTACGACAGAAACATTCAGTACTTC. It is translated as CASSYDRNIQYF.

Many counts were recorded for this clonotype. The rearrangement uses TRBV12-3 or TRBV12-4 and TRBJ1-2, with D hard to call. V shed 5 bases and J shed 5 bases, with 15 bases lying between them. The CDR3 is 14 residues long. The CDR3 reads CASSPNRAPYGYTF. The DNA of the CDR3 is TGTGCCAGCAGTCCGAACCGGGCCCCTTATGGCTACACCTTC.

As concerns this clonotype: At one boundary the junction diverges from the germline segment, which might be a read error. The V call is TRBV7-3, the J call TRBJ2-2; 10 bases line up with TRBD2. The CDR3 has 16 residues. CDR1 and CDR2 (germline): SGHTA, FQGTGA. CDR3 DNA: TGTGCAAGCAGCCCCTTTCTAGCGGGGGCCACCGGGGATCTGTTTTTT. It is translated as CASSPFLAGATGDLFF. Full variable domain (missing parts from reference TRBV7-3 and TRBJ2-2): GAGVSQTPSNKVTEKGKYVELRCDPISGHTALYWYRQSLGQGPEFLIYFQGTGAADDSGLPNDRFFAVRPEGSVSTLKIQRTERGDSAVYLCASSPFLAGATGDLFFGEGSRLTVL.